The 15 T cell receptor beta chains below come from one sample, sequenced in a study of blood T cell repertoires in COVID-19. Assay used: immunoSEQ multiplex PCR; TCRdb lists only in-frame clones, some missing. The top ten clones hold 1% to 1.3% of a sample with some 420,000 clones, roughly nine tenths of them seen once. The sample consisted of PBMCs or T cells enriched from blood (not recorded which). These receptors were taken from a young man who had recovered from COVID-19.

V usage is TRBV19 and J usage is TRBJ2-1, with D unresolved. The CDR3 consists of 12 residues. The germline V gene has CDR1 LNHDA and CDR2 SQIVND (reference sequence). V was cut by 8 bases and J by 2 bases, with 7 bases left in between. Here the CDR3 DNA reads TGTGCCAGTCTAGGTACCTACAATGAGCAGTTCTTC. Protein sequence: CASLGTYNEQFF. The full variable domain, its missing parts supplied by reference TRBV19 and TRBJ2-1, is DGGITQSPKYLFRKEGQNVTLSCEQNLNHDAMYWYRQDPGQGLRLIYYSQIVNDFQKGDIAEGYSVSREKKESFPLTVTSAQKNPTAFYLCASLGTYNEQFFGPGTRLTVL.

This chain connects TRBV7-3 to TRBJ2-6, with a tentative D call TRBD2 (5 bases). Germline V CDR1 and CDR2: SGHTA, FQGTGA. The CDR3 runs to 16 residues. V gave up 0 bases and J gave up 1 base, with 7 bases separating them. The CDR3 DNA reads as TGTGCCAGCAGCTTAACGGCGGGTTCTGGGGCCAACGTCCTGACTTTC. It is translated as CASSLTAGSGANVLTF. The variable domain in full, completed from reference TRBV7-3 and TRBJ2-6, reads GAGVSQTPSNKVTEKGKYVELRCDPISGHTALYWYRQSLGQGPEFLIYFQGTGAADDSGLPNDRFFAVRPEGSVSTLKIQRTERGDSAVYLCASSLTAGSGANVLTFGAGSRLTVL.

This chain joins TRBV29-1 and TRBJ1-4; unclear D gene. CDR3 size: 16 residues. Germline-derived CDR1 and CDR2 are SQVTM and ANQGSEA. Deletions cut 0 bases from V and 11 bases from J, with 22 bases between. CDR3 region: CSVEDPLETVHAKLFF. Written as DNA, the CDR3 is TGCAGCGTTGAAGATCCTTTGGAGACTGTCCATGCCAAACTGTTTTTT. Full variable domain (missing parts from reference TRBV29-1 and TRBJ1-4): SAVISQKPSRDICQRGTSLTIQCQVDSQVTMMFWYRQQPGQSLTLIATANQGSEATYESGFVIDKFPISRPNLTFSTLTVSNMSPEDSSIYLCSVEDPLETVHAKLFFGSGTQLSVL.

Concerning this clone: Compared with germline, one end of the junction differs, possibly owing to a read error. The gene calls are TRBV6-5 and TRBJ2-7; D might be TRBD2 (6 bases). CDR3 length: 12 amino acids. The V gene's germline CDR1 is MNHEY and CDR2 SVGAGI. Here the CDR3 reads CASSNPTGTPCF. The CDR3 DNA is TGTGCCAGCAGTAACCCGACCGGGACTCCGTGCTTC.

This clone has only one observation. The rearrangement uses TRBV19 and TRBJ2-7; D unclear. Per germline, CDR1 LNHDA and CDR2 SQIVND (reference sequence). The CDR3 covers 17 residues. Between the trimmed V and J ends, which lost 9 bases and 0 bases, there was a span of 24 bases. In DNA, the CDR3 is TGTGCCAGACTTGCGCAGGTCTCGGCACCTAACTCCTACGAGCAGTACTTC. It encodes CARLAQVSAPNSYEQYF.

The rearrangement links TRBV20-1 to TRBJ2-7; D possibly corresponds to TRBD2 (5 bases). Deletions cut 3 bases from V and 7 bases from J, with 13 bases between. Germline values: CDR1 DFQATT, CDR2 SNEGSKA (reference sequence). This CDR3 has 12 amino acids. CDR3 coding DNA: TGCAGTGCTAGTAGGGAGTCGGGTGAGCAGTACTTC. Protein: CSASRESGEQYF.

The J gene is TRBJ2-7, the V gene TRBV27; D perhaps matches TRBD1 (5 bases). Germline V CDR1 and CDR2: MNHEY, SMNVEV (reference sequence). V shed 5 bases and J shed 3 bases, with 17 bases lying between them. There are 15 residues in the CDR3. The CDR3 bases are TGTGCCAGCAGTCCTCCCGACAGTACCTTCTACGAGCAGTACTTC. It encodes CASSPPDSTFYEQYF.

The rearrangement joins TRBV25-1 to TRBJ1-3; D unclear. From germline, CDR1 is MGHDK and CDR2 SYGVNS. CDR3 length: 15 amino acids. V lost 2 bases and J lost 9, with 17 bases in between. CDR3 protein: CASSERRAESSTIYF. The CDR3 DNA reads as TGTGCCAGCAGTGAAAGGCGGGCAGAGAGCTCCACCATATATTTT.

The chain recombines TRBV3-1 (or the pseudogene TRBV3-2) with TRBJ2-3; TRBD2 is a possible D gene (7 bases). Trimming cost V 3 bases and J 1 base, with 17 bases left between them. Germline lookup yields CDR1 LGHDT and CDR2 YNNKEL (reference sequence). The CDR3 spans 17 residues. CDR3 coding DNA: TGTGCCAGCAGCCATCTAGGGGGGGAGGCCGGCACAGATACGCAGTATTTT. Its translation: CASSHLGGEAGTDTQYF.

The chain has TRBV3-1 (or the pseudogene TRBV3-2) and TRBJ1-3; 8 bases map to TRBD1. CDR1 LGHDT and CDR2 YNNKEL come from the germline V gene (reference sequence). This CDR3 comprises 17 residues. Germline trimming cut 3 bases from V and 0 bases from J; bases unmatched to any gene: 7. CDR3 amino acids: CASSQTGALSSGNTIYF. For the CDR3, the DNA is TGTGCCAGCAGCCAGACAGGGGCCCTTAGCTCTGGAAACACCATATATTTT.

The chain recombines TRBV10-3 with TRBJ2-3, with TRBD1 identical over 9 bases. Per germline, CDR1 ENHRY and CDR2 SYGVKD. Losses at the gene ends were 11 bases for V and 2 bases for J; bases not matched to a gene: 5. The CDR3 is 13 residues long. The CDR3 loop reads CAGQQGATDTQYF. For the CDR3, the DNA is TGTGCCGGACAACAGGGGGCCACAGATACGCAGTATTTT.

This clone was counted a single time. This chain uses TRBV28 with TRBJ2-1; maybe TRBD1 (5 bases). The germline V gene encodes CDR1 MDHEN and CDR2 SYDVKM. The CDR3 runs to 15 residues. V was pared by 7 bases and J by 3 bases, with 16 bases between. The CDR3 DNA follows: TGTGCCAGCAATCGTCGACAGTGGGACTACAATGAGCAGTTCTTC. As protein: CASNRRQWDYNEQFF.

V and J are TRBV6-5 and TRBJ2-1; 13 bases line up with TRBD2. There are 14 residues in the CDR3. CDR1 MNHEY and CDR2 SVGAGI come from the germline V gene. V lost 8 bases and J lost 8; bases outside the gene matches: 6. CDR3 loop: CASGRLAGGHEQFF. The CDR3 nucleotides read TGTGCCAGCGGGAGACTAGCGGGAGGCCATGAGCAGTTCTTC.

The chain links TRBV2 to TRBJ2-1; TRBD1 matches at 7 bases. CDR3 length: 17 amino acids. V lost 8 bases to trimming and J lost 12 bases; unmatched junction nucleotides: 25. The germline V gene has CDR1 SNHLY and CDR2 FYNNEI. The CDR3 nucleotides read TGTGCCAGCCAAGACCGGCTCGGGACAGCACCCCGGATGGGGCAGTTCTTC. Translated: CASQDRLGTAPRMGQFF.

This rearrangement joins TRBV5-1 to TRBJ1-3, with TRBD1 matching over 8 bases. J gave up 0 bases and V 1 base, and 3 bases lay outside the gene matches. Looked up from germline, CDR1 is SGHRS and CDR2 is YFSETQ. The CDR3 is 16 residues long. CDR3 protein: CASSLRTGNSGNTIYF. In DNA form, the CDR3 reads TGCGCCAGCAGCTTGAGGACAGGGAACTCTGGAAACACCATATATTTT.